This TCR beta chain was observed in a study of T cells in Graves' hyperthyroidism and ophthalmopathy. Per the germline V gene, CDR1 is SGHTA and CDR2 is FQGNSA. From its first to its last residue, the CDR3 has 14 amino acids. The TCR beta CDR3 regions underwent amplification using RNA transcripts as the source. Researchers ran a first-round RT-PCR on the TCR CDR3 using the HTBI primer set. One entry per CDR3 protein results from TCRdb running MiXCR on the multiplex PCR reads. The data hold some 800,000 distinct CDR3 sequences, with more than 30% observed a single time. Findings and limits, study-wide: The blood repertoire included most of the expanded thyroid clonotypes above 0.001.

Comment on this clonotype: The target antigen is unknown. No DNA is shown, since the ends of the CDR3 on it are uncertain; the CDR3 is the one TCRdb lists.

The sequence was obtained from a man between 18 and 35 years old with Graves' hyperthyroidism. Material: blood. The J gene is TRBJ1-2, the V gene TRBV7-2; TRBD1, the table's D call, was not compared with the DNA. The CDR3 here is CASSLGAGFGTGTF.